The T cell receptor (beta chain) under discussion was sequenced for a study of glioma-infiltrating T cells after dendritic cell vaccination. About the research overall: Patients had newly diagnosed or recurrent glioblastoma and received dendritic cell vaccines.

The time point here: after dendritic cell vaccination, including at tumor progression/relapse. Primers: 60 V beta forward and 13 J beta reverse. TCRdb's table, derived via immunoSEQ multiplex PCR, lists solely in-frame clones and lacks some. The profile shows approximately 85,000 clones, 85% of them singletons. The CDR3 extends over 14 amino acids. Germline V CDR1 and CDR2: SEHNR, FQNEAQ (reference sequence). Trimming pared 2 bases from V and 1 base from J, leaving 9 bases between. The receptor was isolated from a human donor with glioblastoma. The gene calls are TRBV7-9 and TRBJ2-7, with D maybe TRBD1 (7 bases). Sequences were derived from blood, sampled after dendritic cell vaccination. The chain's CDR3 is CASSLPGGSYEQYF. The CDR3 DNA reads as TGTGCCAGCAGCTTACCAGGGGGGTCCTACGAGCAGTACTTC. Full variable domain (outside the CDR3, taken from reference TRBV7-9 and TRBJ2-7): DTGVSQNPRHKITKRGQNVTFRCDPISEHNRLYWYRQTLGQGPEFLTYFQNEAQLEKSRLLSDRFSAERPKGSFSTLEIQRTEQGDSAMYLCASSLPGGSYEQYFGPGTRLTVT.